This TCR beta chain was captured by sequencing in a study of CXCR3-negative and CXCR3-positive naive CD8 T cells. Study-wide results and caveats: TRBV-TRBJ usage was similar across naive CXCR3 subsets but distinct in memory cells. Naive subsets had comparable surface CD5, so TRB CDR3 properties gauged TCR strength.

It was by 5' RACE with UMI labels that the TRB cDNA libraries were prepared. Reanalyzing the 5' RACE reads, TCRdb keeps one entry per CDR3 protein, without DNA. The sample yields some 41,000 distinct CDR3 sequences, of which the top ten take up around 1.9%. Naive CD8+ T cells carried a CD45RO-CCR7+CD27+CD95- phenotype. Points on this clonotype: No antigen is known for it.

The sequenced material came from naive CXCR3- CD8+ T cells from blood. Subset denoted: CD45RO-CCR7+CD27+CD95- naive CD8+ T cells lacking CXCR3 (TNR3-). The sequence was obtained from a human donor in good health. Some clones in this sample may be carry-over from other donors' samples.

The chain's CDR3 is CASSLAGGSETQYF. The V and J genes are TRBV5-1 and TRBJ2-5; as DNA is missing, the TRBD1 call by TCRdb cannot be tested. The CDR3 totals 14 residues. Germline assignment: CDR1 SGHRS and CDR2 YFSETQ.